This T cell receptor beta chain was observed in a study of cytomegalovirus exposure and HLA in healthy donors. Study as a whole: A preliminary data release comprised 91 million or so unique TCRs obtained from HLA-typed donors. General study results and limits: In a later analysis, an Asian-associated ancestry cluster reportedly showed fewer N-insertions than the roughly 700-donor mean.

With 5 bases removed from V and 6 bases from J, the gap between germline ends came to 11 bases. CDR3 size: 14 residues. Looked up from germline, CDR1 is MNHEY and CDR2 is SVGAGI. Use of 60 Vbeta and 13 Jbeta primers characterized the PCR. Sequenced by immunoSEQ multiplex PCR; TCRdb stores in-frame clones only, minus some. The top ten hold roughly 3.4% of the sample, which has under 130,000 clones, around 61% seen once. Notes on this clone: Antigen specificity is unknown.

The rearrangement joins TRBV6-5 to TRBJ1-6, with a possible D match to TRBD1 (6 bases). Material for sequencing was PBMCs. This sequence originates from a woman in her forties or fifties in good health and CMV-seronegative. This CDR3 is CASSRQASNSPLHF. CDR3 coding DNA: TGTGCCAGCAGTCGACAGGCCTCTAATTCACCCCTCCACTTT.